The clone carrying this T cell receptor (beta chain) is medium-sized (0.01 to 0.1%) in the sample. Its antigen is not known. From germline, CDR1 is SGHTA and CDR2 FQGNSA. The CDR3 covers 17 residues. The J segment lost 4 bases and the V segment lost 4 bases, leaving 13 bases of the junction unmatched. Unique molecular identifiers (one per individual cDNA molecule) were attached. TCRdb re-called the 5' RACE reads through MiXCR, storing one row per CDR3 protein. The data show about 28,000 distinct CDR3 sequences, with about 5% seen just once and around 1% held by the top ten. These data come from a study of early T cells in non-severe SARS-CoV-2 infection. Study-wide context: The sequenced material was bulk RNA from unsorted whole blood, and its chains were unpaired.

Regarding the study as a whole: VDJdb-based matching was biased toward anti-spike CD8 responses and missed private and CD4 specificities.

V gene TRBV7-2 combines with J gene TRBJ1-2; 9 bases align to TRBD1. Sequencing was performed on whole blood. This clonotype originated in an adult who was a healthcare worker with PCR-confirmed SARS-CoV-2 infection or an uninfected control (not recorded which). CDR3 region: CASSSKPTGGVSYGYTF. CDR3 sequence (DNA): TGTGCCAGCAGCTCTAAGCCCACAGGGGGCGTTAGCTATGGCTACACCTTC.